The present entry profiles one T cell receptor (beta chain) with its context. This entry is derived from a study of blood T cell repertoires in COVID-19. The overall study: Some COVID-19 samples were acute and others convalescent; all came from the United States, Italy and Spain.

Methods used by the authors: Reference gene primer amplification yielded estimated nucleated cell counts. Sequencing used immunoSEQ multiplex PCR; TCRdb keeps in-frame clones, though not all of them. V, J and clone size are taken as reported in that table, and D and trimming were inferred from the DNA itself. The table shows some 120,000 clones, with 85% occurring only once. The CDR3 sequence is 15 residues long. The germline CDR1 and CDR2 sequences are MDHEN and SYDVKM. With 1 base removed from V and 4 bases from J, the gap between germline ends came to 13 bases. This sequence joins TRBV28 and TRBJ1-2; D unresolved. Sequenced input: peripheral blood. This clonotype was sampled from a woman older than 75 with acute or convalescent COVID-19. The CDR3 coding sequence is TGTGCCAGCAGTTTATTTTGGCAAGTCCCCTATGGCTACACCTTC. Translating gives CASSLFWQVPYGYTF.